This T cell receptor (beta chain) was profiled in a study of cytomegalovirus exposure and HLA in healthy donors. The CDR3 runs 14 residues. Trimming took off 6 bases at V and 1 base at J, with 12 bases between the two ends. Per the germline V gene, CDR1 is MNHNY and CDR2 is SVGAGI (reference sequence). Use of 60 Vbeta and 13 Jbeta primers characterized the PCR. The table came from immunoSEQ multiplex PCR; TCRdb's copy has only in-frame clones and leaves some out. The data show about 120,000 clones, 55% to 75% seen once. The sequence derives from a woman between 40 and 50 years old in good health and CMV-seropositive. The gene calls are TRBV6-6 and TRBJ1-1; the D gene is possibly TRBD1 (6 bases). The material sequenced was PBMCs. CDR3 nucleotides: TGTGCCAGCAGCTGGGGACAAGAGAACACTGAAGCTTTCTTT. Its translation is CASSWGQENTEAFF.